These T cell receptor beta chains were read from a single sample in a study of cytotoxic CD8 clonotypes in ibrutinib-treated CLL. Sequencing used immunoSEQ multiplex PCR; TCRdb keeps in-frame clones, though not all of them. Of around 150,000 clones in the sample, more than 65% were seen once. The sequences come from PBMCs, collected after 12 months of ibrutinib treatment. All receptors derive from a human donor with chronic lymphocytic leukemia. CDR3s include the opening cysteine and the closing phenylalanine or tryptophan. D genes are given only for firm matches. For some rows the clone size is stated as once, few or many, or as a class when expanded; others skip it.

TRBJ1-5 | 16 | TRBV7-8 | many | TRBD1 | CASSRSRDSLDQPQHF | TGTGCCAGCAGCCGATCTCGGGACAGCTTGGATCAGCCCCAGCATTTT
TRBJ2-7 | 15 | TRBV9 | . | TRBD1 | CASSVVGQGLDEQYF | TGTGCCAGCAGCGTAGTGGGACAGGGTTTGGACGAGCAGTACTTC
TRBJ2-7 | 15 | TRBV6-1 | . | . | CASSGLGTGTYEQYF | TGTGCCAGCAGTGGACTCGGGACGGGGACCTACGAGCAGTACTTC
TRBJ1-2 | 14 | TRBV6-5 | . | . | CASSEGGANYGYTF | TGTGCCAGCAGTGAAGGCGGTGCTAACTATGGCTACACCTTC
TRBJ2-7 | 14 | TRBV28 | . | . | CASTMRGQIHEQYF | TGTGCCAGCACCATGCGAGGACAGATCCACGAGCAGTACTTC
TRBJ1-2 | 14 | TRBV28 | . | . | CASRVGGTKYGYTF | TGTGCCAGCAGGGTGGGGGGCACTAAGTATGGCTACACCTTC
TRBJ1-1 | 16 | TRBV4-3 | . | . | CANSQDPPGANTEAFF | TGCGCCAACAGCCAAGACCCTCCGGGGGCGAACACTGAAGCTTTCTTT
TRBJ2-1 | 16 | TRBV5-4 | once | TRBD2 | CASSEKGLAGKNEQFF | TGTGCCAGCAGCGAAAAGGGACTAGCGGGAAAAAATGAGCAGTTCTTC
TRBJ1-1 | 15 | TRBV28 | . | TRBD1 | CASSSTGGTSTEAFF | TGTGCCAGCAGTTCGACAGGGGGGACGAGCACTGAAGCTTTCTTT
TRBJ2-7 | 15 | TRBV6-6 | . | . | CASQKGLLASYEQYF | TGTGCCAGCCAAAAGGGACTTTTAGCCTCCTACGAGCAGTACTTC
TRBJ2-3 | 17 | TRBV27 | . | . | CASIPGSTFHYTDTQYF | TGTGCCAGCATTCCGGGGTCCACCTTCCATTACACAGATACGCAGTATTTT
TRBJ2-7 | 14 | TRBV27 | . | TRBD1 | CASSPGQGAREQYF | TGTGCCAGCAGCCCGGGACAGGGGGCTCGGGAGCAGTACTTC
TRBJ2-3 | 14 | TRBV6-4 | . | . | CASSERSEADTQYF | TGTGCCAGCAGTGAACGCTCTGAGGCAGATACGCAGTATTTT
TRBJ1-2 | 16 | TRBV10-1 | . | TRBD1 | CASSMRQGKRMYGYTF | TGCGCCAGCAGCATGAGACAGGGCAAGAGGATGTATGGCTACACCTTC
TRBJ2-7 | 15 | TRBV7-2 | . | TRBD2 | CASRKDRGGPYEQYF | TGTGCCAGCAGGAAGGATCGGGGGGGGCCCTACGAGCAGTACTTC
TRBJ1-2 | 14 | TRBV7-9 | . | . | CASSLFDRIHGYTF | TGTGCCAGCAGCTTATTCGACAGGATTCATGGCTACACCTTC
TRBJ2-3 | 16 | TRBV29-1 | . | TRBD1 | CSVEAWTGGNTDTQYF | TGCAGCGTTGAAGCTTGGACAGGGGGAAACACAGATACGCAGTATTTT
TRBJ1-1 | 12 | TRBV7-3 | . | . | CATGQSYTEAFF | TGTGCCACCGGACAGTCATACACTGAAGCTTTCTTT
TRBJ2-3 | 14 | TRBV28 | . | TRBD2 | CASIKREGTDTQYF | TGTGCCAGCATTAAAAGGGAGGGAACAGATACGCAGTATTTT
TRBJ1-1 | 15 | TRBV6-5 | . | . | CASRYGGGWGTEAFF | TGTGCCAGCAGATACGGGGGAGGTTGGGGCACTGAAGCTTTCTTT
TRBJ2-1 | 13 | TRBV10-3 | . | TRBD2 | CAISPLAGDEQFF | TGTGCCATCAGTCCCTTAGCGGGGGATGAGCAGTTCTTC
TRBJ1-2 | 15 | TRBV11-2 | once | TRBD1 | CASSLETGGGYGYTF | TGTGCCAGCAGCTTAGAGACAGGGGGGGGCTATGGCTACACCTTC
TRBJ1-2 | 15 | TRBV27 | once | . | CASSFLGEQGYGYTF | TGTGCCAGCAGTTTTTTAGGGGAGCAGGGCTATGGCTACACCTTC